A single sample is the source of the 7 T cell receptor beta chains below, sequenced in a study of shared clonotypes between healthy human individuals. Sequencing was performed with immunoSEQ multiplex PCR; in TCRdb, only in-frame clones are kept and a portion is missing. This sample has a few million clones, with just over 90% found just once. Sequencing input: naive CD4+ T cells sorted from blood. The subset here: CD45RA+ positively selected. The receptors shown here come from a man younger than 35 in good health.

This clone was seen a few times. J is TRBJ1-2 and V is TRBV20-1; D not certain. There are 10 residues in the CDR3. The germline V and J ends were trimmed by 6 bases and 6 bases, with 8 bases remaining between them. CDR1 is DFQATT, CDR2 SNEGSKA, per germline (reference sequence). The CDR3 is CSASVDGYTF. The DNA of the CDR3 is TGCAGTGCGTCCGTAGATGGCTACACCTTC.

This clone was seen only a few times. The chain couples TRBV7-2 to TRBJ2-7; D gene unclear. Germline V lookup: CDR1 SGHTA, CDR2 FQGNSA. The CDR3 totals 13 residues. The V gene lost 4 bases and the J gene lost 6 bases, with 13 bases spanning the gap. The DNA for the CDR3 is TGTGCCAGCAGCTCAGCCTATGTCGGCGAGCAGTACTTC. Residues: CASSSAYVGEQYF.

The rearrangement links TRBV10-1 to TRBJ2-7, with 10 bases fitting TRBD2. Looked up from germline, CDR1 is WNHNN and CDR2 is SYGVQD (reference sequence). CDR3 length: 14 residues. After removal of 6 bases from V and 6 bases from J, the junction contained 8 bases not matched to a gene. CDR3 DNA: TGCGCCAGCAGCCCCGCTAGCGGGAGAAGCGAGCAGTACTTC. This gives the protein CASSPASGRSEQYF.

CDR3 in amino acids: CASSPPTSGGFYEQFF. CDR3 in DNA: TGTGCCAGCAGCCCGCCGACTAGCGGGGGTTTTTATGAGCAGTTCTTC. V and J are TRBV7-2 and TRBJ2-1; 12 bases agree with TRBD2. J gave up 8 bases and V 5 bases, and 10 bases lay outside the gene matches. The CDR3 runs to 16 residues. Per the germline V gene, CDR1 is SGHTA and CDR2 is FQGNSA.

The chain joins TRBV28 to TRBJ1-5; D gene uncertain. With 11 bases removed from V and 0 bases from J, the gap between germline ends came to 5 bases. The length of the CDR3 is 11 residues. Germline CDR1 reads MDHEN; CDR2 reads SYDVKM. CDR3 in DNA: TGTGCCGGGTATAGCAATCAGCCCCAGCATTTT. It specifies CAGYSNQPQHF.

The chain combines TRBV7-2 with TRBJ2-2, with 8 bases aligning to TRBD2. CDR3 length equals 15 residues. V gave up 5 bases and J gave up 6 bases; unmatched junction bases: 8. Germline V gives CDR1 SGHTA, CDR2 FQGNSA. Written as DNA, the CDR3 is TGTGCCAGCAGCCCCCGGGGGGGCCCCTCCGGGGAGCTGTTTTTT. Translation gives CASSPRGGPSGELFF.

V and J are TRBV9 and TRBJ2-7, with 10 bases aligning to TRBD2. The V gene end was trimmed by 3 bases and the J gene end by 2 bases; junction bases not matched to a gene: 5. Germline V gene sequence: CDR1 SGDLS, CDR2 YYNGEE. The CDR3 contains 15 residues. This CDR3 reads CASSAGLAMAYEQYF. In nucleotides, the CDR3 is TGTGCCAGCAGCGCGGGACTAGCGATGGCCTACGAGCAGTACTTC.